This T cell receptor beta chain was captured in a study of shared clonotypes between healthy human individuals. Study background: Each donor contributed plates that comprised three CD4 naive, three CD4 memory, two CD8 naive and one CD8 memory.

Profiling relied on immunoSEQ multiplex PCR, and the TCRdb table lists in-frame clones only, not all of them. This sample has 2.3 million or so clones; 85% to 95% occur once, and the top ten carry about 0.41%. Only one count was recorded for this clone. It was into CD45RA+ naive and CD45RA-negative memory subsets that the CD4+ cells were split. Trimming removed 4 bases from V and 2 bases from J; junction bases left unmatched: 6. This CDR3 has 17 amino acids. Germline V CDR1 and CDR2: SGHRS, YFSETQ. The chain employs TRBV5-1 and TRBJ2-6; TRBD1 agrees at 10 bases. The sequence was obtained from a young man in good health. Some clones in this sample may be carry-over from other donors' samples. Sequencing used naive CD4+ T cells from PBMCs. Specified subset: CD45RA+ positively selected. The CDR3 nucleotides are TGCGCCAGCAGCGGCCGGGACAGGGGACCTGGGGCCAACGTCCTGACTTTC. This sequence encodes CASSGRDRGPGANVLTF. Looking up the rest from reference TRBV5-1 and TRBJ2-6 gives the full variable domain: KAGVTQTPRYLIKTRGQQVTLSCSPISGHRSVSWYQQTPGQGLQFLFEYFSETQRNKGNFPGRFSGRQFSNSRSEMNVSTLELGDSALYLCASSGRDRGPGANVLTFGAGSRLTVL.